This TCR beta chain was sequenced in a study of molecular identifiers for immune sequencing clone quantification. Per the germline V gene, CDR1 is SGHVS and CDR2 is FNYEAQ. The germline V and J ends were trimmed by 4 bases and 4 bases, with 19 bases remaining between them. This CDR3 is 16 amino acids long. Study results and limitations: In naive cells, clones above 20 RNA copies held under 1% of molecules, whereas in effector cells they held over 99%.

About this clonotype itself: Its target is not known. A much bigger clone sits one base away, suggesting this may be a read error.

In TCRdb, the PCR reads were re-called with MiXCR into one record per CDR3 protein. The table lists about 630,000 distinct CDR3 sequences, around 25% of them singletons. The gene calls are TRBV7-6 and TRBJ1-1, with a possible D match to TRBD1 (5 bases). Sequencing was carried out using naive CD8+ T cells from blood, with Jurkat cell RNA spiked in. Noted subset: FACS-sorted CD8+CD4-CCR7+CD45RA+ naive T cells. The receptor's source is a human donor in good health. Some libraries in this study had Jurkat cell RNA spiked in. The CDR3 DNA reads as TGTGCCAGCAGCTCAGCGAGGTCTGGGGGTACCACTGAAGCTTTCTTT. It encodes CASSSARSGGTTEAFF.